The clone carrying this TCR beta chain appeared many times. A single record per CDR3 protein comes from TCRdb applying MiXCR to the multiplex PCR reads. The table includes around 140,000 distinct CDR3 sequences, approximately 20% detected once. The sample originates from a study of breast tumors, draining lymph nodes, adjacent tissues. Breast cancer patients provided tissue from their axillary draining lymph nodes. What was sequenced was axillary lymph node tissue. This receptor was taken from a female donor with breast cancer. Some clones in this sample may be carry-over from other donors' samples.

CDR3 residues: CASSQEVGRGLQPQHF. In DNA, the CDR3 is TGCGCCAGCAGCCAAGAGGTGGGCAGGGGGCTTCAGCCCCAGCATTTT. V usage is TRBV4-3 and J usage is TRBJ1-5; 8 nucleotides line up with TRBD1. Germline CDR1 reads LGHNA; CDR2 reads YSLEER. The CDR3 runs to 16 residues. Trimming removed 0 bases from V and 6 bases from J; junction bases left unmatched: 7.